This paragraph covers one T cell receptor beta chain sequence. These data belong to a study of CD8 T cells in Susac syndrome. CDR3 length: 12 residues. V was clipped by 0 bases and J by 13 bases, with 13 bases between them. The V gene's germline CDR1 is GTSNPN and CDR2 SVGIG (reference sequence). With random hexamers, roughly 0.45 to 1 ug RNA was reverse transcribed. TCRdb independently ran MiXCR on the immunoSEQ multiplex PCR reads; one entry per CDR3 protein. Of 130,000 or so distinct CDR3 sequences in the sample, around 86% are singletons; the top ten hold 0.45% to 0.65%. This TCR derives from a human donor with multiple sclerosis. This chain links TRBV30 with TRBJ2-1; tentative D call: TRBD1 (6 bases). Material: CD8+ T cells from PBMCs. The CDR3 DNA sequence: TGTGCCTGGAGTGTGGGGACACATTTTCAGTTCTTC. Translating gives CAWSVGTHFQFF.